A selection of T cell receptor beta chains follows, all from one sample in a study of Graves' ophthalmopathy and Graves' hyperthyroidism. From the multiplex PCR reads, TCRdb called clonotypes with MiXCR, one entry per CDR3 protein. The repertoire has about half a million distinct CDR3 sequences, about 15% of them found once; the top ten carry about 9.4%. The sequenced sample was blood. These receptors all come from a woman aged 25 to 39 with Graves' ophthalmopathy. The CDR3 runs from the conserved cysteine through the conserved F or W. A D gene is named only where the DNA matches it firmly. Clone size is given for some rows only: seen once, a few or many times, or a class if the clone is expanded.

TRBV12-3/TRBV12-4,many,TRBJ1-1,.,TGTGCCAGCAGTCGACACGCGTCGAACACTGAAGCTTTCTTT,CASSRHASNTEAFF
TRBV3-1,few,TRBJ1-5,TRBD1,TGTGCCAGCAGCCAGGGGACAGGGGGCGATGAGCCCCAGCATTTT,CASSQGTGGDEPQHF
TRBV27,many,TRBJ1-1,.,TGTGCCAGCAGTTTATCCTCAGGTGAAGCTTTCTTT,CASSLSSGEAFF
TRBV19,.,TRBJ1-2,.,TGTGCCAGTAGTATAGATATGAGAGCGGTCTATGGCTACACCTTC,CASSIDMRAVYGYTF
TRBV12-3/TRBV12-4,many,TRBJ2-7,.,TGTGCCAGTACGACATCGACTCATGCCTATAGAGAGCAGTACTTC,CASTTSTHAYREQYF
TRBV19,many,TRBJ1-1,.,TGTGCCAGTAGTGCATCGCCGAACACTGAAGCTTTCTTT,CASSASPNTEAFF
TRBV6-1,.,TRBJ1-1,.,TGTGCCACCTGGAGAAGGGAGAACACTGAAGCTTTCTTT,CATWRRENTEAFF
TRBV7-2,few,TRBJ2-7,.,TGTGCCAGCAGCTGGCGACGGGGACCCTACGAGCAGTACTTC,CASSWRRGPYEQYF
TRBV6-2/TRBV6-3,many,TRBJ2-2,.,TGTGCCAGCAGTGGACGGGACCGGTCCACCGGGGAGCTGTTTTTT,CASSGRDRSTGELFF
TRBV20-1,many,TRBJ2-7,.,TGCAGTGCTAGGTTAGGAAAGGGGGACTACGAGCAGTACTTC,CSARLGKGDYEQYF